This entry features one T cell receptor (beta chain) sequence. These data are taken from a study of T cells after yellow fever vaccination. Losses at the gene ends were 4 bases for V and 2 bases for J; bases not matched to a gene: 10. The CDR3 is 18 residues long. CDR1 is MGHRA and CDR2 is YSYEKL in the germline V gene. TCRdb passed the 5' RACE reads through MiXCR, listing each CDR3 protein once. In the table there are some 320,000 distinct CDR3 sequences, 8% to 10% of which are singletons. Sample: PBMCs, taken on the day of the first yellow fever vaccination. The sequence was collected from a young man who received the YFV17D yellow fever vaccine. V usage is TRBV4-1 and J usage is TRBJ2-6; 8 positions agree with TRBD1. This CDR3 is CASSLRTGRATGANVLTF. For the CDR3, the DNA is TGCGCCAGCAGCCTACGGACAGGGCGGGCTACTGGGGCCAACGTCCTGACTTTC.